This T cell receptor beta chain emerged from a study of blood T cell repertoires in COVID-19. Method: immunoSEQ multiplex PCR; TCRdb's copy keeps in-frame clones and lacks some. This sample has fewer than 300,000 clones, with around 84% found just once. The CDR3 runs to 16 residues. V was clipped by 1 base and J by 0 bases, with 12 bases between them. The germline gives CDR1 SGHDN, CDR2 FVKESK. J is TRBJ1-1 and V is TRBV14, with D perhaps TRBD1 (6 bases). This TCR was recovered from a man aged 40-55 years who had been exposed to COVID-19. Sample: PBMCs or T cells enriched from blood (not recorded which). The chain's CDR3 is CASSQVSYRVNTEAFF. The CDR3 DNA is TGTGCCAGCAGCCAAGTGTCCTACAGGGTGAACACTGAAGCTTTCTTT.